The following is a T cell receptor beta chain sequence with its context. Its antigen remains unidentified. Libraries were prepared by immunoSEQ multiplex PCR; TCRdb keeps only in-frame clonotypes and omits some of them. The profile covers roughly 62,000 clones, with about 82% appearing a single time and about 2.7% taken by the ten largest. The CDR3 spans 13 residues. V was shortened by 6 bases and J by 7 bases, with 13 bases between the two germline ends. The germline gives CDR1 MDHEN, CDR2 SYDVKM. This record comes from a study of OX40 agonist ivuxolimab in advanced cancers. Study details: Given to patients was ivuxolimab, an agonistic anti-OX40 (CD134) antibody. Patients treated during dose escalation were battling hepatocellular carcinoma, melanoma, renal cell or head and neck cancer. General study results and limits: Within 6 weeks, CD4+ and CD8+ blood T cells expanded clonally at 0.1 to 3.0 mg/kg. Antigen specificity of clonally expanded peripheral T cells was not established.

This receptor was identified in an adult with an advanced solid tumor such as melanoma, head and neck, liver or kidney cancer. Sequenced material: CD4+ or CD8+ T cells sorted from blood, taken in a trial of the OX40 agonist ivuxolimab. The chain uses TRBV28 and TRBJ1-5; no definite D call. The CDR3, as DNA: TGTGCCAGCAGATCCACTGGTTGGCAGCCCCAGCATTTT. This codes for CASRSTGWQPQHF.